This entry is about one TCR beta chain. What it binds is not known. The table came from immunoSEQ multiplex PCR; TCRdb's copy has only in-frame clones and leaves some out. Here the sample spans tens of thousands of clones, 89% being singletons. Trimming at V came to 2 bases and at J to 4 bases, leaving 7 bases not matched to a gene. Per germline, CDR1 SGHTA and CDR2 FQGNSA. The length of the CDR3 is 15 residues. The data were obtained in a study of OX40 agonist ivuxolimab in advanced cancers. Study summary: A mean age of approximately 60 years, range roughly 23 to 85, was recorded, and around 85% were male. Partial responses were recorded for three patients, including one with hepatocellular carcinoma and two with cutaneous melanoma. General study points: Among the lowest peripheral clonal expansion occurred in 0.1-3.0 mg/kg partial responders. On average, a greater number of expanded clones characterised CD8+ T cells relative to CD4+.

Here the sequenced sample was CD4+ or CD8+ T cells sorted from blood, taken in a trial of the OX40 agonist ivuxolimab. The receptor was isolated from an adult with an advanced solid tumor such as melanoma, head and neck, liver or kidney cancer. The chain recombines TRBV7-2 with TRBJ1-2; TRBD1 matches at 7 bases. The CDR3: CASSLRDSLAYGYTF. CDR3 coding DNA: TGTGCCAGCAGCTTACGGGACAGTTTGGCCTATGGCTACACCTTC.